This TCR beta chain was sequenced for a study of cytomegalovirus exposure and HLA in healthy donors. The table lists this clone with a few counts. The protocol was immunoSEQ multiplex PCR, while the TCRdb copy is restricted to in-frame clones and leaves out a portion. This sample has some 140,000 clones, with about 90% found just once. This receptor was obtained from a man aged 18 to 30 in good health and CMV-seronegative. Sequenced input: PBMCs.

This CDR3 is CASSQAGFKLYEQYF. In DNA, the CDR3 is TGTGCCAGCAGCCAAGCCGGGTTTAAACTCTACGAGCAGTACTTC. The rearrangement uses TRBV14 and TRBJ2-7, with D uncertain. The germline V and J ends were trimmed by 1 base and 3 bases, with 13 bases remaining between them. The CDR3 contains 15 residues. CDR1 is SGHDN and CDR2 is FVKESK in the germline V gene.